These 20 T cell receptor beta chains share one sample of origin, sequenced in a study of T cells in Graves' hyperthyroidism and ophthalmopathy. Researchers took RNA transcripts and amplified the TCR beta CDR3 regions from them. The HTBI primer set drove a first-round RT-PCR of the TCR CDR3. TCRdb itself ran the multiplex PCR reads through MiXCR, one entry per CDR3 protein. The sample has hundreds of thousands of distinct CDR3 sequences; over 35% are singletons. Material: blood. The receptors here all came from a man in his late teens or twenties with Graves' hyperthyroidism.

V usage is TRBV2 and J usage is TRBJ2-7; 10 positions agree with TRBD2. Germline V gene sequence: CDR1 SNHLY, CDR2 FYNNEI. CDR3 length equals 16 residues. V dropped 5 bases and J dropped 2; count of bases not matched to a gene: 9. The CDR3 nucleotides read TGTGCCAGCAGTTCCGGGATAGCGGGGGGCCCCTACGAGCAGTACTTC. Amino acids: CASSSGIAGGPYEQYF.

The chain recombines TRBV5-1 with TRBJ2-3; D unresolved. The CDR3 contains 13 residues. The germline CDR1 and CDR2 sequences are SGHRS and YFSETQ. V lost 4 bases to trimming and J lost 3 bases, with 9 bases between them. The CDR3 protein is CASSNLRTDTQYF. CDR3 nucleotide sequence: TGCGCCAGCAGCAATCTGAGGACAGATACGCAGTATTTT. Full variable domain (missing parts from reference TRBV5-1 and TRBJ2-3): KAGVTQTPRYLIKTRGQQVTLSCSPISGHRSVSWYQQTPGQGLQFLFEYFSETQRNKGNFPGRFSGRQFSNSRSEMNVSTLELGDSALYLCASSNLRTDTQYFGPGTRLTVL.

In its sample, this clonotype was seen a few times. V and J are TRBV5-4 and TRBJ1-1, with D unclear. CDR1 is SGHNT, CDR2 YYREEE, per germline (reference sequence). The ends were cut back, 4 bases at V and 0 bases at J, with 13 bases in the middle. This CDR3 contains 15 residues. For the CDR3, the DNA is TGTGCCAGCAGCCAAGCCCCCACCGTGAACACTGAAGCTTTCTTT. Protein product: CASSQAPTVNTEAFF.

This clonotype was seen only a few times. The rearrangement links TRBV7-9 to TRBJ2-7, with 10 bases identical to TRBD2. Trimming cost V 7 bases and J 6 bases; bases outside gene matches: 0. The CDR3 loop spans 11 amino acids. Germline V gene sequence: CDR1 SEHNR, CDR2 FQNEAQ (reference sequence). The CDR3 coding sequence is TGTGCCAGCACTAGCGGGGGCGAGCAGTACTTC. Translating gives CASTSGGEQYF.

The J gene is TRBJ1-1, the V gene TRBV29-1; perhaps TRBD1 as D (6 bases). This CDR3 has 15 amino acids. From germline, CDR1 is SQVTM and CDR2 ANQGSEA. V was clipped by 8 bases and J by 4 bases, with 23 bases between them. CDR3 loop: CSLVRDTIVGTEAFF. Here the CDR3 DNA reads TGCAGCTTAGTCCGGGACACTATTGTGGGCACTGAAGCTTTCTTT.

The J gene is TRBJ1-1, the V gene TRBV12-3 or TRBV12-4; a weak D match, TRBD1 (5 bases). The CDR3 has 14 residues. Trimming cost V 7 bases and J 1 base, with 13 bases left between them. CDR3 DNA: TGTGCCAGCACCCCCGGGACTGAGAACACTGAAGCTTTCTTT. This translates into CASTPGTENTEAFF.

This clonotype has at least ten counts. In nucleotides, the CDR3 is TGTGCCAGCCACGTAGGGCGAGGAGTTAATAATTCACCCCTCCACTTT. Protein product: CASHVGRGVNNSPLHF. The chain links TRBV2 to TRBJ1-6; no clear D gene. There are 16 residues in the CDR3. V dropped 8 bases and J dropped 5 bases, with 19 bases sitting between them. Germline CDR1 reads SNHLY; CDR2 reads FYNNEI.

The table lists this clonotype with many counts. This rearrangement joins TRBV7-9 to TRBJ1-2, with 8 bases matching TRBD1. The germline V gene encodes CDR1 SEHNR and CDR2 FQNEAQ (reference sequence). This CDR3 has 11 residues. V gave up 11 bases and J gave up 4 bases; unmatched junction bases: 3. CDR3 region: CAAGGAYGYTF. Written as DNA, the CDR3 is TGTGCCGCAGGGGGCGCCTATGGCTACACCTTC.

This clonotype has at least ten counts. The chain links TRBV29-1 to TRBJ2-7; D possibly uses TRBD1 or TRBD2 (5 bases each). V was shortened by 8 bases and J by 4 bases, with 18 bases between the two germline ends. The CDR3 loop spans 13 amino acids. Germline CDR1 and CDR2: SQVTM and ANQGSEA. The CDR3: CSPSGTLQYEQYF. CDR3 coding DNA: TGCAGCCCCTCCGGGACGCTTCAATACGAGCAGTACTTC.

This chain joins TRBV2 and TRBJ1-4, with 7 bases aligning to TRBD1. This CDR3 comprises 14 residues. Germline trimming cut 5 bases from V and 1 base from J; bases unmatched to any gene: 1. The germline V gene encodes CDR1 SNHLY and CDR2 FYNNEI. The CDR3 nucleotides are TGTGCCAGCAGTAACAGGGGAACTAATGAAAAACTGTTTTTT. It is translated as CASSNRGTNEKLFF.

V and J are TRBV9 and TRBJ2-7; D not certain. Trimming stripped 3 bases from V and 4 bases from J, with 11 bases between. Germline CDR1 and CDR2: SGDLS and YYNGEE. This CDR3 is built from 13 residues. The CDR3 loop reads CASSAPLSYEQYF. The CDR3 DNA reads as TGTGCCAGCAGCGCCCCCCTCTCTTACGAGCAGTACTTC.

The V call is TRBV4-3, the J call TRBJ2-7; TRBD1 matches at 9 bases. Germline CDR1 reads LGHNA; CDR2 reads YSLEER. J was trimmed by 5 bases and V by 4 bases; bases with no gene match: 15. This CDR3 contains 17 residues. The CDR3 loop reads CASSRDPPRDRVNEQYF. Written as DNA, the CDR3 is TGCGCCAGCAGCCGGGATCCACCTCGGGACAGGGTTAACGAGCAGTACTTC.

V and J are TRBV9 and TRBJ2-2; D is possibly TRBD2 (5 bases). Germline-derived CDR1 and CDR2 are SGDLS and YYNGEE. This CDR3 is built from 15 residues. V lost 0 bases, J lost 5 bases, and 11 bases lay in between. The CDR3 nucleotides read TGTGCCAGCAGCGTAGGACGGGGTGCGACCGGGGAGCTGTTTTTT. Protein: CASSVGRGATGELFF.

The table lists this clonotype with many counts. The chain couples TRBV10-2 to TRBJ1-6; 7 bases fit TRBD1. The V and J ends lost 5 bases and 5 bases, in that order; junction bases with no gene match: 6. The germline CDR1 and CDR2 sequences are WSHSY and SAAADI. CDR3 size: 15 residues. CDR3 sequence (DNA): TGCGCCAGCAGTCATGGACAGGCGGATAATTCACCCCTCCACTTT. Translating gives CASSHGQADNSPLHF.

This chain connects TRBV20-1 to TRBJ2-7, with 7 bases that match TRBD1. This CDR3 comprises 17 residues. In germline, CDR1 is DFQATT, CDR2 SNEGSKA (reference sequence). Unmatched junction bases numbered 12, after V lost 0 bases and J lost 1 base. Written as DNA, the CDR3 is TGCAGTGCTAGAGATGTGCGACAGGGATACACTTCCTACGAGCAGTACTTC. Residues: CSARDVRQGYTSYEQYF.

The chain joins TRBV20-1 to TRBJ2-2; D ambiguous. The germline V and J ends were trimmed by 4 bases and 1 base, with 7 bases remaining between them. The germline gives CDR1 DFQATT, CDR2 SNEGSKA (reference sequence). The CDR3 is made up of 13 amino acids. In DNA form, the CDR3 reads TGCAGTGCTATGACGGGGAACACCGGGGAGCTGTTTTTT. Amino acid sequence: CSAMTGNTGELFF.

This clonotype was recorded only once. The V and J genes are TRBV2 and TRBJ2-2; 10 nucleotides line up with TRBD2. Germline loops: CDR1 SNHLY, CDR2 FYNNEI. The CDR3 covers 16 residues. Germline trimming cut 8 bases from V and 2 bases from J; bases unmatched to any gene: 8. The CDR3 DNA follows: TGTGCCAGCGGAGTTGGACTAGCGGACAACACCGGGGAGCTGTTTTTT. It codes for CASGVGLADNTGELFF.

V is TRBV14 and J is TRBJ2-5; TRBD1 might be the D (6 bases). The V end was cut by 6 bases, the J end by 4 bases, with 12 bases between. The CDR3 is 13 residues long. In germline, CDR1 is SGHDN, CDR2 FVKESK. CDR3 DNA: TGTGCCAGCAGTCGACAGGCGGGAGAGACCCAGTACTTC. Translation gives CASSRQAGETQYF. Filled out from reference TRBV14 and TRBJ2-5, the complete variable domain reads EAGVTQFPSHSVIEKGQTVTLRCDPISGHDNLYWYRRVMGKEIKFLLHFVKESKQDESGMPNNRFLAERTGGTYSTLKVQPAELEDSGVYFCASSRQAGETQYFGPGTRLLVL.

This clonotype was recorded at least ten times. The chain uses TRBV29-1 and TRBJ1-1, with D possibly matching TRBD1 (5 bases). CDR1 SQVTM and CDR2 ANQGSEA come from the germline V gene. This CDR3 has 11 residues. V was shortened by 6 bases and J by 6 bases, with 11 bases between the two germline ends. The CDR3 DNA reads as TGCAGCGTCCCCCGGGGGGCTGAAGCTTTCTTT. Residues: CSVPRGAEAFF. Using reference TRBV29-1 and TRBJ1-1 for the parts outside the CDR3, the full variable domain is SAVISQKPSRDICQRGTSLTIQCQVDSQVTMMFWYRQQPGQSLTLIATANQGSEATYESGFVIDKFPISRPNLTFSTLTVSNMSPEDSSIYLCSVPRGAEAFFGQGTRLTVV.

This clonotype was recorded many times. V is TRBV20-1 and J is TRBJ2-7; D is perhaps TRBD1 (5 bases). Trimming stripped 3 bases from V and 7 bases from J, with 13 bases between. The CDR3 length is 12 residues. Germline V gene lookup returns CDR1 DFQATT and CDR2 SNEGSKA (reference sequence). CDR3 sequence (DNA): TGCAGTGCTAGTGAGACAGCATCTGAGCAGTACTTC. Its translation is CSASETASEQYF.